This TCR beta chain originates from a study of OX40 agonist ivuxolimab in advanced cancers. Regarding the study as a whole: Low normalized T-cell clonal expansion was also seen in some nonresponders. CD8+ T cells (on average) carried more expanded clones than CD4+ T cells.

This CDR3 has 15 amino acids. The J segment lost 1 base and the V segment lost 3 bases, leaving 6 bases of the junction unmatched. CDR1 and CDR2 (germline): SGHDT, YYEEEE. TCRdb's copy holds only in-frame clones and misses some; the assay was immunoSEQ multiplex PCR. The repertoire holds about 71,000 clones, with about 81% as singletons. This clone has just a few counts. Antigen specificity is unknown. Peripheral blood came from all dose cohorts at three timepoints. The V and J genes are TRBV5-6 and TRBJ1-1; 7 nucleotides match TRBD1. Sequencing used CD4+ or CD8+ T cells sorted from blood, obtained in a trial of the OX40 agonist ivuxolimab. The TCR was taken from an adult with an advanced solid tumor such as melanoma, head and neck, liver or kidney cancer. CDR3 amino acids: CASSSVDRENTEAFF. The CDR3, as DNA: TGTGCCAGCAGCTCGGTCGACAGGGAGAACACTGAAGCTTTCTTT.